This entry lists 18 T cell receptor beta chains sequenced from one sample in a study of blood T cell repertoires in COVID-19. Libraries were prepared by immunoSEQ multiplex PCR; TCRdb keeps only in-frame clonotypes and omits some of them. The sample lists approximately 330,000 clones; roughly 90% were seen once. What was sequenced was peripheral blood. The receptors shown here come from a woman between 40 and 55 years old with COVID-19, enrolled during active disease.

The gene calls are TRBV7-3 and TRBJ2-3; TRBD2 is a possible D gene (7 bases). Deletions cut 5 bases from V and 1 base from J, with 10 bases between. Germline CDR1 SGHTA, CDR2 FQGTGA. This CDR3 has 14 residues. CDR3 DNA sequence: TGTGCCAGCAGCGGGGGGGGCGGCACAGATACGCAGTATTTT. It encodes CASSGGGGTDTQYF.

This clone was seen once. The chain combines TRBV18 with TRBJ1-4; 8 nucleotides line up with TRBD1. V lost 0 bases, J lost 5 bases, and 2 bases stayed unmatched. This CDR3 comprises 15 residues. In germline, CDR1 is KGHSH, CDR2 LQKENI. CDR3 loop: CASSPPGQVNEKLFF. The DNA of the CDR3 is TGTGCCAGCTCACCACCGGGACAGGTGAATGAAAAACTGTTTTTT.

This chain joins TRBV7-8 and TRBJ2-2; 8 bases fit TRBD1. The junction had 11 bases not matched to a gene; V was cut back by 1 base and J by 4 bases. The CDR3 covers 18 residues. Germline V CDR1 and CDR2: SGHVS, FQNEAQ. This chain's CDR3 is CASSLGTGFLLGTGELFF. CDR3 nucleotides: TGTGCCAGCAGCTTAGGGACAGGGTTCTTGTTGGGCACCGGGGAGCTGTTTTTT.

This chain uses TRBV18 with TRBJ1-4; D perhaps matches TRBD1 (6 bases). V lost 4 bases to trimming and J lost 4 bases, with 10 bases between them. CDR3 length equals 14 residues. Germline loops: CDR1 KGHSH, CDR2 LQKENI. CDR3 sequence reads: CASSLGQFNEKLFF. The CDR3 DNA reads TGTGCCAGCTCACTCGGACAGTTTAATGAAAAACTGTTTTTT.

The chain combines TRBV6-5 with TRBJ1-6; 10 bases are shared with TRBD1. CDR1 is MNHEY and CDR2 is SVGAGI in the germline V gene. There are 14 residues in the CDR3. V dropped 8 bases and J dropped 8; count of bases not matched to a gene: 6. The CDR3 is CASCKGQGYSPLHF. CDR3 nucleotides: TGTGCCAGCTGTAAGGGACAGGGGTATTCACCCCTCCACTTT.

The chain links TRBV18 to TRBJ1-2, with TRBD1 identical over 7 bases. The CDR3 contains 19 residues. Germline V gene data show CDR1 as KGHSH and CDR2 as LQKENI. V trimming: 2 bases; J trimming: 0 bases; junction bases outside the gene matches: 15. CDR3 in DNA: TGTGCCAGCTCACCATCCGGGTCAGGACAGGTTTTTTCTAACTATGGCTACACCTTC. Translation gives CASSPSGSGQVFSNYGYTF.

This sequence joins TRBV9 and TRBJ1-3; D is undetermined. Trimming left V 0 bases short and J 0 bases short, with 7 bases between. CDR1 and CDR2 (germline): SGDLS, YYNGEE. This CDR3 comprises 15 residues. The CDR3 DNA sequence: TGTGCCAGCAGCGTAGGTCCCAGCTCTGGAAACACCATATATTTT. Protein product: CASSVGPSSGNTIYF.

Remarks on this clone: Other DNA sequences in this specimen translate into the identical CDR3. The rearrangement links TRBV30 to TRBJ1-1; D not resolved. The V gene's germline CDR1 is GTSNPN and CDR2 SVGIG (reference sequence). This CDR3 contains 11 residues. The ends were cut back, 3 bases at V and 2 bases at J, with 4 bases in the middle. The CDR3 DNA follows: TGTGCCTGGAGCCGTAACACTGAAGCTTTCTTT. As protein: CAWSRNTEAFF. The full variable domain, its missing parts supplied by reference TRBV30 and TRBJ1-1, is SQTIHQWPATLVQPVGSPLSLECTVEGTSNPNLYWYRQAAGRGLQLLFYSVGIGQISSEVPQNLSASRPQDRQFILSSKKLLLSDSGFYLCAWSRNTEAFFGQGTRLTVV.

The chain employs TRBV5-1 and TRBJ2-1; 14 bases line up with TRBD2. The CDR3 has 21 residues. The germline gives CDR1 SGHRS, CDR2 YFSETQ. V shed 4 bases, J shed 3 bases, and the junction held 18 bases outside the gene matches. The CDR3, as DNA: TGCGCCAGCAGCCCAAAGGGGACTAGCGGGAGCCTACCGACTCACTACAATGAGCAGTTCTTC. Protein sequence: CASSPKGTSGSLPTHYNEQFF.

The chain has TRBV19 and TRBJ2-2; maybe TRBD1 (5 bases). Germline V gives CDR1 LNHDA, CDR2 SQIVND (reference sequence). The CDR3 covers 20 residues. Trimming removed 3 bases at V and 3 bases at J, with 26 bases between. The CDR3 DNA follows: TGTGCCAGTAGTATTCCCCTGTTCGTAGGGGTGTATGAGTACACCGGGGAGCTGTTTTTT. Its translation is CASSIPLFVGVYEYTGELFF.

The V and J genes are TRBV12-3 or TRBV12-4 and TRBJ1-2; possibly TRBD1 for D (5 bases). Trimming removed 7 bases from V and 4 bases from J, with 7 bases in between. The CDR3 loop spans 11 amino acids. CDR3 coding DNA: TGTGCCAGCATGCAGGGCTATGGCTACACCTTC. It translates to CASMQGYGYTF.

The CDR3 spells CASSFLSGRAKETQYF. The CDR3, as DNA: TGTGCCAGCAGTTTCCTTAGCGGGAGGGCCAAAGAGACCCAGTACTTC. The gene calls are TRBV6-6 and TRBJ2-5, with 11 bases aligning to TRBD2. Per the germline V gene, CDR1 is MNHNY and CDR2 is SVGAGI (reference sequence). V shed 4 bases, J shed 3 bases, and the junction held 7 bases outside the gene matches. This CDR3 is built from 16 residues.

The chain is built from TRBV6-6 and TRBJ1-6; D possibly corresponds to TRBD1 (6 bases). CDR1 is MNHNY, CDR2 SVGAGI, per germline (reference sequence). CDR3 length: 16 amino acids. The ends were cut back, 6 bases at V and 5 bases at J, with 17 bases in the middle. This chain's CDR3 is CASSPRRGANNSPLHF. The CDR3, as DNA: TGTGCCAGCAGCCCCAGGCGGGGGGCCAATAATTCACCCCTCCACTTT.

The J gene is TRBJ1-1, the V gene TRBV27; 8 nucleotides line up with TRBD1. Germline trimming cut 5 bases from V and 4 bases from J; bases unmatched to any gene: 9. Germline CDR1 MNHEY, CDR2 SMNVEV (reference sequence). The CDR3 is made up of 15 amino acids. The CDR3 here is CASSVTGAALTEAFF. CDR3 nucleotide sequence: TGTGCCAGCAGTGTGACAGGGGCTGCCCTCACTGAAGCTTTCTTT.

V gene TRBV6-5 combines with J gene TRBJ2-7; possibly TRBD1 for D (5 bases). This CDR3 region has 11 residues. Germline loops: CDR1 MNHEY, CDR2 SVGAGI. Trimming took 4 bases from V and 11 from J, leaving 12 bases between them. The CDR3 here is CASSWQGEEYF. CDR3 in DNA: TGTGCCAGCAGTTGGCAGGGTGAGGAGTACTTC.

This chain uses TRBV27 with TRBJ1-5; D might be TRBD1 (6 bases). V was trimmed by 0 bases and J by 7 bases, leaving 16 bases between them. Germline CDR1 reads MNHEY; CDR2 reads SMNVEV (reference sequence). CDR3 length: 16 amino acids. The CDR3 loop reads CASSLSWQGYWQPQHF. The DNA of the CDR3 is TGTGCCAGCAGTTTATCGTGGCAGGGGTATTGGCAGCCCCAGCATTTT.

The V and J genes are TRBV9 and TRBJ2-1; 13 bases are a match to TRBD2. The CDR3 extends over 22 amino acids. V was pared by 0 bases and J by 4 bases, with 19 bases of the junction left unmatched. Germline assignment: CDR1 SGDLS and CDR2 YYNGEE. The CDR3 here is CASSVGISGGTSGRALYNEQFF. The DNA for the CDR3 is TGTGCCAGCAGCGTAGGTATATCCGGGGGAACTAGCGGGAGGGCCTTATACAATGAGCAGTTCTTC.

The gene calls are TRBV12-5 and TRBJ2-7; TRBD2 might be the D (6 bases). This CDR3 is built from 15 residues. The V gene lost 5 bases and the J gene lost 7 bases, with 21 bases spanning the gap. The V gene's germline CDR1 is LGHNT and CDR2 FRNRAP. The CDR3 spells CASGPGLRGMGEQYF. The CDR3 DNA reads as TGTGCTAGTGGTCCCGGCCTCCGGGGGATGGGAGAGCAGTACTTC.